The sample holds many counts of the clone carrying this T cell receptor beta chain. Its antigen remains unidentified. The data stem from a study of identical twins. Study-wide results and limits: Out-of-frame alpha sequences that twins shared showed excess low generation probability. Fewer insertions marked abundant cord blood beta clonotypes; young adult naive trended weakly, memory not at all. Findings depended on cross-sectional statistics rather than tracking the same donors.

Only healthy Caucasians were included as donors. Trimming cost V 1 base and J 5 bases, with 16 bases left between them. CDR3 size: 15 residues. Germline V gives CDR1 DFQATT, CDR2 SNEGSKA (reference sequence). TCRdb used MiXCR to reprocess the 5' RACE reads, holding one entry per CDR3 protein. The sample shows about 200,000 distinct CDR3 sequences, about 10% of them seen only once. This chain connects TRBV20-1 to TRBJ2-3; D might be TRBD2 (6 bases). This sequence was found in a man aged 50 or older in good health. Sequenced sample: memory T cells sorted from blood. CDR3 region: CSARGREFQGDTQYF. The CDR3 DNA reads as TGCAGTGCTAGAGGTCGGGAGTTTCAAGGAGATACGCAGTATTTT.